This record covers a single TCR beta chain. What it binds is unknown. This CDR3 contains 13 residues. CDR1 and CDR2 (germline): MDHEN, SYDVKM. The germline V and J ends were trimmed by 5 bases and 3 bases, with 11 bases remaining between them. TCRdb reprocessed the RT-PCR reads via MiXCR and lists one record per CDR3 protein. Here the sample spans 800,000 or so distinct CDR3 sequences, 21% being singletons. The record originates from a study of response to subunit inactivated influenza vaccine. Study-level points and caveats: Researchers suggested that each seasonal influenza vaccination recruits few new T cells.

This clonotype originated in a man aged 45-65 years who received an inactivated influenza vaccine. The sample in question was PBMCs from blood, obtained roughly 5 days after vaccination. V gene TRBV28 combines with J gene TRBJ2-7, with D unresolved. The CDR3 sequence is CASSPPRLYEQYF. The DNA of the CDR3 is TGTGCCAGCAGTCCCCCTCGACTCTACGAGCAGTACTTC.